This TCR beta chain was sequenced for a study of regulatory T cells in long-lasting Graves disease. Time point indicated: newly diagnosed GD, antithyroid drugs for less than 3 months. RNA extracted from PBMCs served as the sequencing template. Patients were from an endocrinology department in Xi'an, China. Both iRepertoire HTBI primers and Arm-PCR of CDR3 regions were used to build the TCR beta libraries. MiXCR, applied by TCRdb to the multiplex PCR reads, yields one record per CDR3 protein. The sample lists about 540,000 distinct CDR3 sequences; less than 15% were seen once. Study-level points and caveats: Public clonotype sharing was higher in persistent than newly diagnosed patients.

This clonotype was counted at least ten times. Its antigen is still unknown. These sequences were also reported in another study, on T cells in Graves' hyperthyroidism and ophthalmopathy.

Sequencing was performed on peripheral blood mononuclear cells (PBMCs), taken at new diagnosis, from a patient treated with antithyroid drugs. The sequence derives from a man under 40 with Graves disease.

CDR3 nucleotides: TGTGCCAGCATTTGGAGAACTGAAGCTTTCTTT. Residues: CASIWRTEAFF. The chain has TRBV2 and TRBJ1-1; no reliable D call. CDR3 length equals 11 residues. Trimming stripped 7 bases from V and 5 bases from J, with 8 bases between. Germline-derived CDR1 and CDR2 are SNHLY and FYNNEI.